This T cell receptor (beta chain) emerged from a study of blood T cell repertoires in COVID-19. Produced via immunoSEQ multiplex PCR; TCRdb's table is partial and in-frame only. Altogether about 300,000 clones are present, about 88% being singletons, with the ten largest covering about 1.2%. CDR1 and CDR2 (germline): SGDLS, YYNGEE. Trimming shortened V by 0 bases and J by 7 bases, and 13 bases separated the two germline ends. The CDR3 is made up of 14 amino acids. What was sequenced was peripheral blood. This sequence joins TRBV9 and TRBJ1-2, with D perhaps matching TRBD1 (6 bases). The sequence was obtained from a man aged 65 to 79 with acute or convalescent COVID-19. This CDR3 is CASSVDDGGAGYTF. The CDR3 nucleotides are TGTGCCAGCAGCGTAGACGACGGGGGGGCTGGCTACACCTTC. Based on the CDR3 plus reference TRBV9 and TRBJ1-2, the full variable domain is DSGVTQTPKHLITATGQRVTLRCSPRSGDLSVYWYQQSLDQGLQFLIQYYNGEERAKGNILERFSAQQFPDLHSELNLSSLELGDSALYFCASSVDDGGAGYTFGSGTRLTVV.